This TCR beta chain was recovered during a study of human thymus T cells. Notes on this clone: Its antigen is not known.

The CDR3 has 13 amino acids. V lost 0 bases and J 4 bases, leaving 3 bases between the germline ends. The V gene's germline CDR1 is LNHNV and CDR2 YYDKDF (reference sequence). Donor material was obtained from healthy Finnish infants undergoing corrective surgery for congenital heart defects. Only four of the eight donors provided a 0.5-1 mL blood sample. Genomic DNA was extracted from every available blood leukocyte. Study conclusions and caveats: Biased V and J segment usage appeared in thymus and peripheral blood.

Sequenced by immunoSEQ multiplex PCR; TCRdb stores in-frame clones only, minus some. The data hold about 60,000 clones, with 94% observed a single time. The sample taken for sequencing was blood. This clonotype was obtained from a boy younger than two with a congenital heart defect but otherwise immunologically healthy. The rearrangement joins TRBV15 to TRBJ2-2; D is unresolved. Here the CDR3 reads CATSRETTGELFF. For the CDR3, the DNA is TGTGCCACCAGCAGAGAAACCACCGGGGAGCTGTTTTTT.